The 29 T cell receptor beta chains below come from one sample, sequenced in a study of identical twins. TCRdb passed the 5' RACE reads through MiXCR, listing each CDR3 protein once. In the table there are around 370,000 distinct CDR3 sequences, around 9% of which are singletons. The sample was naive T cells sorted from blood. The receptors originated from a woman between 50 and 59 years old in good health.

This clonotype was seen repeatedly, ten times or more. The chain couples TRBV29-1 to TRBJ2-7; perhaps TRBD2 as D (6 bases). V lost 3 bases and J lost 0, with 6 bases in between. CDR1 is SQVTM and CDR2 is ANQGSEA in the germline V gene. The CDR3 sequence is 12 residues long. The CDR3 sequence is CSVETSSYEQYV. DNA of the CDR3: TGCAGCGTTGAGACTAGCTCCTACGAGCAGTACGTC.

This clonotype was counted between two and nine times. The genes are TRBV11-3 and TRBJ2-2, with D perhaps matching TRBD1 or TRBD2 (5 bases each). CDR3 size: 17 residues. Germline assignment: CDR1 SGHNT and CDR2 YENEEA. Trimming removed 1 base from V and 6 bases from J, with 18 bases in between. The CDR3 reads CASSLADGMGPAGELFF. The CDR3 DNA is TGTGCCAGCAGCTTAGCGGACGGAATGGGACCGGCCGGGGAGCTGTTTTTT.

This clonotype was recorded at least ten times. This chain links TRBV12-3 or TRBV12-4 with TRBJ2-1; 15 bases are shared with TRBD2. This CDR3 contains 16 residues. V lost 3 bases to trimming and J lost 10 bases; unmatched junction nucleotides: 7. CDR3 in amino acids: CASSFKGLAGGGEQFF. Written as DNA, the CDR3 is TGTGCCAGCAGTTTTAAAGGACTAGCGGGAGGGGGAGAGCAGTTCTTC.

With respect to this clonotype: A much larger clone lies a single base off, so this may be a read error. The gene calls are TRBV28 and TRBJ2-7; D possibly corresponds to TRBD2 (6 bases). Germline assignment: CDR1 MDHEN and CDR2 SYDVKM. The CDR3 contains 16 residues. The CDR3 protein is CASSLQGEALQYDQYF. DNA of the CDR3: TGTGCCAGCAGTCTCCAAGGGGAGGCTCTGCAGTACGACCAGTACTTC.

This clonotype has a count of ten or more. The chain joins TRBV20-1 to TRBJ2-7; 7 bases are shared with TRBD1. Germline trimming cut 3 bases from V and 2 bases from J; bases unmatched to any gene: 1. The CDR3 sequence is 12 residues long. CDR1 and CDR2 from the germline V gene are DFQATT and SNEGSKA (reference sequence). CDR3 residues: CSARDRTYEQYF. The DNA of the CDR3 is TGCAGTGCTAGGGACAGGACCTACGAGCAGTACTTC.

This clonotype has more than one count but fewer than ten. J is TRBJ1-1 and V is TRBV5-1; tentatively, D is TRBD1 (6 bases). Trimming took off 4 bases at V and 5 bases at J, with 18 bases between the two ends. Per germline, CDR1 SGHRS and CDR2 YFSETQ. The length of the CDR3 is 15 residues. In nucleotides, the CDR3 is TGCGCCAGCAGCCCACGGGGGGGCTTGAGGACTGAAGCTTTCTTT. As protein: CASSPRGGLRTEAFF.

CDR3 DNA sequence: TGTGCCAGCAGCTTACAGGGTATTAACACCGGGGAGCTGTTTTTT. Amino acid sequence: CASSLQGINTGELFF. V is TRBV11-2 and J is TRBJ2-2; the D gene is possibly TRBD1 (5 bases). The CDR3 length is 15 residues. CDR1 and CDR2 from the germline V gene are SGHAT and FQNNGV. Trimming stripped 2 bases from V and 2 bases from J, with 9 bases between.

This clonotype was observed at least ten times. The chain joins TRBV7-8 to TRBJ1-2, with 7 bases matching TRBD1. Germline CDR1 SGHVS, CDR2 FQNEAQ. The CDR3 runs to 13 residues. Unmatched junction bases numbered 4, after V lost 5 bases and J lost 4 bases. The CDR3 coding sequence is TGTGCCAGCAGCCTAGGGACAGTCTATGGCTACACCTTC. Amino acid sequence: CASSLGTVYGYTF.

This clonotype came up a few times. The chain combines TRBV20-1 with TRBJ1-4, with D tentatively TRBD1 (5 bases). CDR3 length: 13 amino acids. Germline lookup yields CDR1 DFQATT and CDR2 SNEGSKA (reference sequence). V lost 2 bases to trimming and J lost 6 bases, with 10 bases between them. CDR3 nucleotides: TGCAGTGCTAGATCCAGGGCTGATGAAAAACTGTTTTTT. This sequence encodes CSARSRADEKLFF.

The chain carries TRBV7-9 and TRBJ2-1, with 9 bases aligning to TRBD2. The CDR3 is 15 amino acids. The junction had 9 bases not matched to a gene; V was cut back by 5 bases and J by 7 bases. Per germline, CDR1 SEHNR and CDR2 FQNEAQ (reference sequence). CDR3 residues: CASSPLGAGGNEQFF. The CDR3 nucleotides are TGTGCCAGCAGCCCTCTCGGAGCGGGAGGTAATGAGCAGTTCTTC.

This clonotype was seen at least ten times. The V call is TRBV5-1, the J call TRBJ1-1; the D is unclear. This CDR3 spans 16 amino acids. The V gene lost 0 bases and the J gene lost 4 bases, with 16 bases spanning the gap. CDR1 SGHRS and CDR2 YFSETQ come from the germline V gene. CDR3 residues: CASSLGRLGLTTEAFF. CDR3 coding DNA: TGCGCCAGCAGCTTGGGCCGCTTGGGGTTGACCACTGAAGCTTTCTTT.

This clonotype was picked up many times. This chain uses TRBV7-8 with TRBJ2-2, with D possibly matching TRBD2 (5 bases). Trimming removed 2 bases from V and 0 bases from J, with 13 bases in between. CDR3 length equals 17 residues. The V gene's germline CDR1 is SGHVS and CDR2 FQNEAQ. The CDR3 here is CASSLSRGPTNTGELFF. DNA for the CDR3: TGTGCCAGCAGCTTAAGCCGGGGTCCCACGAACACCGGGGAGCTGTTTTTT.

A word on this clonotype: Possible read error: a much larger clone is one base away. The rearrangement uses TRBV6-5 and TRBJ1-1, with TRBD1 matching over 7 bases. Per the germline V gene, CDR1 is MNHEY and CDR2 is SVGAGI. The CDR3 contains 13 residues. Losses at the gene ends were 6 bases for V and 4 bases for J; bases not matched to a gene: 5. The chain's CDR3 is CASRTGMSTEAFF. The CDR3 coding sequence is TGTGCCAGCAGGACAGGGATGAGCACTGAAGCTTTCTTT.

This chain joins TRBV12-3 or TRBV12-4 and TRBJ2-2; TRBD2 might be the D (5 bases). This CDR3 has 14 amino acids. V lost 9 bases, J lost 6 bases, and 17 bases lay in between. The CDR3: CARIKTEGSGELFF. Written as DNA, the CDR3 is TGTGCCAGGATCAAGACTGAGGGATCCGGGGAGCTGTTTTTT.

At least ten counts were recorded for this clonotype. This chain links TRBV3-1 with TRBJ2-1, with D perhaps assigned TRBD1 or TRBD2 (5 bases each). Looked up from germline, CDR1 is LGHDT and CDR2 is YNNKEL (reference sequence). V lost 5 bases to trimming and J lost 8 bases, with 10 bases between them. This CDR3 is 12 amino acids long. The CDR3, as DNA: TGTGCCAGCAGCACCCGGGGCGATGAGCAGTTCTTC. Translating it yields CASSTRGDEQFF.

The chain has TRBV29-1 and TRBJ2-1, with TRBD1 matching 8 bases. Looked up from germline, CDR1 is SQVTM and CDR2 is ANQGSEA. This CDR3 has 11 amino acids. V gave up 7 bases and J gave up 8 bases; unmatched junction bases: 4. CDR3 in amino acids: CSARQGYEQFF. The CDR3 coding sequence is TGCAGCGCCCGACAGGGGTATGAGCAGTTCTTC.

The rearrangement joins TRBV20-1 to TRBJ2-3; no definite D call. V lost 3 bases and J 4 bases, leaving 8 bases between the germline ends. Germline lookup yields CDR1 DFQATT and CDR2 SNEGSKA (reference sequence). This CDR3 has 12 residues. CDR3 in amino acids: CSASWVADTQYF. The CDR3 bases are TGCAGTGCTAGCTGGGTCGCAGATACGCAGTATTTT.

The J gene is TRBJ2-2, the V gene TRBV6-5, with TRBD2 matching over 10 bases. With 7 bases clipped from V and 0 bases from J, the junction kept 5 bases outside the gene matches. The germline CDR1 and CDR2 sequences are MNHEY and SVGAGI. The length of the CDR3 is 16 residues. The DNA of the CDR3 is TGTGCCAGCAATGTAGCGGGAGGTGCGAACACCGGGGAGCTGTTTTTT. The encoded protein is CASNVAGGANTGELFF.

This clonotype was seen a handful of times. V is TRBV6-5 and J is TRBJ2-1; 9 bases are a match to TRBD1. This CDR3 has 17 residues. Germline CDR1 MNHEY, CDR2 SVGAGI. V shed 4 bases and J 9 bases; nucleotides not matched to a gene: 16. This chain's CDR3 is CASSLSSGTGKVGEQFF. In DNA, the CDR3 is TGTGCCAGCAGTTTATCTTCCGGGACAGGGAAGGTGGGTGAGCAGTTCTTC.

The chain couples TRBV7-6 to TRBJ2-5; 7 nucleotides agree with TRBD2. After removal of 5 bases from V and 2 bases from J, the junction contained 5 bases not matched to a gene. The CDR3 has 14 residues. Germline CDR1 and CDR2: SGHVS and FNYEAQ. The chain's CDR3 is CASSVSGAQETQYF. The CDR3 coding sequence is TGTGCCAGCAGCGTGAGCGGGGCACAAGAGACCCAGTACTTC.

In its sample, this clonotype was seen a few times. The chain links TRBV10-3 to TRBJ2-6; D not resolved. The CDR3 extends over 13 amino acids. The germline V gene encodes CDR1 ENHRY and CDR2 SYGVKD. DNA of the CDR3: TGTGGGGCATCAAGCTCTGGGGCCAACGTCCTGACTTTC. Residues: CGASSSGANVLTF.

V gene TRBV27 combines with J gene TRBJ2-7; D is ambiguous. V was clipped by 2 bases and J by 0 bases, with 8 bases between them. The germline V gene has CDR1 MNHEY and CDR2 SMNVEV (reference sequence). The CDR3 runs to 14 residues. The CDR3 protein is CASSLATNSYEQYF. Here the CDR3 DNA reads TGTGCCAGCAGTTTAGCCACCAACTCCTACGAGCAGTACTTC.

This rearrangement joins TRBV19 to TRBJ1-1, with 9 nucleotides matching TRBD1. Per germline, CDR1 LNHDA and CDR2 SQIVND (reference sequence). With V trimmed by 3 bases and J by 6 bases, 5 bases remained unmatched. This CDR3 region has 14 residues. This CDR3 reads CASSMGQGLPEAFF. CDR3 coding DNA: TGTGCCAGTAGTATGGGACAGGGTCTCCCTGAAGCTTTCTTT.

This clonotype was detected a few times. The genes are TRBV5-6 and TRBJ1-2, with no clear D. Germline CDR1 and CDR2: SGHDT and YYEEEE. Trimming removed 2 bases at V and 10 bases at J, with 18 bases between. CDR3 length: 14 amino acids. The CDR3: CASSFSMGGESYTF. Here the CDR3 DNA reads TGTGCCAGCAGCTTCAGTATGGGCGGGGAGTCCTACACCTTC.

The rearrangement uses TRBV11-2 and TRBJ2-1; TRBD2 aligns across 14 bases. The length of the CDR3 is 16 residues. Germline lookup yields CDR1 SGHAT and CDR2 FQNNGV. V shed 5 bases, J shed 9 bases, and the junction held 9 bases outside the gene matches. CDR3 sequence reads: CASSKTGTSGSSEQFF. For the CDR3, the DNA is TGTGCCAGCAGCAAAACCGGGACTAGCGGGAGCAGTGAGCAGTTCTTC.

There are a few counts of this clonotype. The rearrangement links TRBV5-1 to TRBJ2-3; 10 bases map to TRBD2. The CDR3 totals 14 residues. Germline V gene sequence: CDR1 SGHRS, CDR2 YFSETQ. J was trimmed by 4 bases and V by 4 bases; bases with no gene match: 3. CDR3 sequence: CASSGLAGADTQYF. DNA for the CDR3: TGCGCCAGCAGCGGGCTAGCGGGAGCAGATACGCAGTATTTT.

This clonotype occurred many times. The CDR3 loop reads CASSLGAVNQPQHF. The CDR3 region has the DNA TGCGCCAGCAGCTTGGGGGCAGTCAATCAGCCCCAGCATTTT. This chain connects TRBV5-1 to TRBJ1-5; D unresolved. CDR1 SGHRS and CDR2 YFSETQ come from the germline V gene. V was shortened by 0 bases and J by 3 bases, with 7 bases between the two germline ends. The CDR3 covers 14 residues.

This clonotype turned up a few times. This rearrangement joins TRBV7-9 to TRBJ2-5; D is ambiguous. This CDR3 has 14 amino acids. Germline CDR1 is SEHNR and CDR2 is FQNEAQ (reference sequence). The ends were cut back, 1 base at V and 0 bases at J, with 6 bases in the middle. CDR3 protein: CASSLGQDQETQYF. The CDR3 DNA reads as TGTGCCAGCAGCTTAGGGCAGGACCAAGAGACCCAGTACTTC.

The genes are TRBV12-3 or TRBV12-4 and TRBJ1-6; possible D gene TRBD1, 5 bases. The CDR3 runs to 15 residues. V dropped 5 bases and J dropped 7 bases, with 15 bases sitting between them. CDR3 DNA: TGTGCCAGCAGTGCCCGGGACCCCGAAAATTCACCCCTCCACTTT. This gives the protein CASSARDPENSPLHF.